The rows below give T cell receptor beta chains drawn from one sample of a study of T cells in Graves' hyperthyroidism and ophthalmopathy. Via MiXCR, TCRdb re-called the multiplex PCR reads, giving one row per CDR3 protein. The table shows about 210,000 distinct CDR3 sequences, with 17% occurring only once. The material sequenced was blood. The receptors here all came from a man in his forties or fifties with Graves' hyperthyroidism. Each CDR3 is given with its conserved first and last residue. The D gene is left open where the match is weak. Clone size, where shown, is once, few, many, or a class for clones that have expanded.

V gene,J gene,clone size,D gene,CDR3 protein,CDR3 DNA
TRBV11-3,TRBJ2-7,many,TRBD2,CASSPGLAGVLIYEQYF,TGTGCCAGCAGCCCGGGACTAGCGGGAGTACTAATTTACGAGCAGTACTTC
TRBV19,TRBJ2-1,few,.,CASSISGALAPQPQFF,TGTGCCAGTAGTATTTCTGGGGCCCTAGCGCCACAACCTCAGTTCTTC
TRBV3-1,TRBJ2-2,.,.,CASSQWGGGNTGELFF,TGTGCCAGCAGCCAGTGGGGAGGGGGAAACACCGGGGAGCTGTTTTTT
TRBV7-2,TRBJ2-1,many,.,CASAKPGTRNEQFF,TGTGCCAGCGCCAAACCCGGGACTCGCAATGAGCAGTTCTTC
TRBV9,TRBJ2-1,many,TRBD2,CASSGRGSGLYNEQFF,TGTGCCAGCAGCGGGCGTGGTAGCGGGCTATACAATGAGCAGTTCTTC
TRBV7-9,TRBJ2-5,.,.,CASSLAGAWKETQYF,TGTGCCAGCAGCTTGGCGGGGGCTTGGAAAGAGACCCAGTACTTC
TRBV9,TRBJ2-5,few,.,CASSGRETQYF,TGTGCCAGCAGCGGAAGAGAGACCCAGTACTTC
TRBV6-1,TRBJ1-5,many,TRBD1,CASSKTGYNQPQHF,TGTGCCAGCAGTAAGACAGGGTACAATCAGCCCCAGCATTTT
TRBV9,TRBJ2-1,.,TRBD1,CASSVETGTGEQFF,TGTGCCAGCAGCGTCGAGACAGGGACGGGGGAGCAGTTCTTC
TRBV12-3/TRBV12-4,TRBJ1-3,few,.,CASSMSGNTIYF,TGTGCCAGCAGTATGTCTGGAAACACCATATATTTT
TRBV20-1,TRBJ2-5,many,.,CSAIPFKERVGETQYF,TGCAGTGCGATACCTTTCAAGGAAAGGGTTGGGGAGACCCAGTACTTC
TRBV2,TRBJ2-5,.,TRBD1,CASRRDRGQRETQYF,TGTGCCAGCAGGAGGGACAGGGGGCAGCGGGAGACCCAGTACTTC
TRBV7-9,TRBJ1-1,.,.,CASSPRNTEAFF,TGTGCCAGCAGCCCGAGGAACACTGAAGCTTTCTTT
TRBV27,TRBJ2-7,few,TRBD1,CASSSRGSSYEQYF,TGTGCCAGCAGTAGCAGGGGGTCCTCCTACGAGCAGTACTTC
TRBV14,TRBJ2-1,many,TRBD2,CASSPRAGALGNEQFF,TGTGCCAGCAGCCCTAGGGCGGGAGCTTTGGGGAATGAGCAGTTCTTC
TRBV3-1,TRBJ2-7,many,TRBD2,CAAGLAYEQYF,TGTGCCGCCGGACTAGCCTACGAGCAGTACTTC
TRBV12-3/TRBV12-4,TRBJ2-7,.,.,CASSFVGVYEQYF,TGTGCCAGCAGTTTTGTGGGGGTCTACGAGCAGTACTTC
TRBV20-1,TRBJ2-7,many,TRBD1,CSAPRPGGRYEQYF,TGCAGTGCTCCGAGGCCAGGGGGCAGGTACGAGCAGTACTTC
TRBV28,TRBJ2-3,.,TRBD2,CASSFSPLAGGLDTQYF,TGTGCCAGCAGTTTCTCCCCTCTAGCGGGAGGATTAGATACGCAGTATTTT
TRBV7-9,TRBJ2-7,.,.,CASSLGRGPASYEQYF,TGTGCCAGCAGCTTAGGGCGGGGGCCGGCCTCCTACGAGCAGTACTTC
TRBV30,TRBJ2-1,many,.,CAWSKGPGSYNEQFF,TGTGCCTGGAGTAAGGGACCTGGCTCCTACAATGAGCAGTTCTTC
TRBV12-5,TRBJ2-5,.,TRBD1,CASGLGGQVLLHF,TGTGCTAGTGGTTTGGGGGGACAGGTTTTGCTTCACTTC
TRBV12-3/TRBV12-4,TRBJ1-1,many,.,CASSLRQLNTEAFF,TGTGCCAGCAGTTTGAGGCAGTTGAACACTGAAGCTTTCTTT